The 8 T cell receptor beta chains in this list originate from one sample, sequenced in a study of blood T cell repertoires in COVID-19. The assay was immunoSEQ multiplex PCR, and TCRdb's table has in-frame clones only and misses some. The repertoire holds approximately 280,000 clones, with roughly 88% as singletons. The specimen sequenced was peripheral blood. Every receptor here comes from a man aged 18 to 29 with active or convalescent COVID-19.

This clone was found a few times. CDR3 DNA: TGTGCCACAGGGGGGAGCTCCTATAATTCACCCCTCCACTTT. This encodes CATGGSSYNSPLHF. J is TRBJ1-6 and V is TRBV27, with TRBD1 matching over 7 bases. Unmatched junction bases numbered 3, after V lost 10 bases and J lost 0 bases. Germline V CDR1 and CDR2: MNHEY, SMNVEV (reference sequence). This CDR3 contains 14 residues.

V usage is TRBV14 and J usage is TRBJ2-7, with TRBD2 matching 8 bases. CDR1 is SGHDN, CDR2 FVKESK, per germline. This CDR3 contains 15 residues. V was pared by 3 bases and J by 1 base, with 5 bases of the junction left unmatched. CDR3 bases: TGTGCCAGCAGCCAGGGCCGGGGGGGTTCCTACGAGCAGTACTTC. This encodes CASSQGRGGSYEQYF.

The chain uses TRBV7-9 and TRBJ2-6; possible D gene TRBD1, 6 bases. Trimming pared 5 bases from V and 3 bases from J, leaving 14 bases between. The CDR3 is 16 residues long. The germline CDR1 and CDR2 sequences are SEHNR and FQNEAQ (reference sequence). The CDR3 nucleotides are TGTGCCAGCAGCGACTCCGGGACAAGTGGGGCCAACGTCCTGACTTTC. Protein sequence: CASSDSGTSGANVLTF.

This clone was found a few times. Other DNA sequences in this specimen translate into the identical CDR3. This sequence joins TRBV5-6 and TRBJ1-5; 8 positions match TRBD1. Germline V CDR1 and CDR2: SGHDT, YYEEEE. J lost 2 bases, V lost 4 bases, and 2 bases had no gene match. The CDR3 length is 14 residues. DNA for the CDR3: TGTGCCAGCAGCCCGGGACAGGGCAATCAGCCCCAGCATTTT. Its translation: CASSPGQGNQPQHF.

The chain couples TRBV14 to TRBJ1-2; 9 nucleotides line up with TRBD1. CDR1 is SGHDN, CDR2 FVKESK, per germline. The ends lost 4 bases at V and 6 bases at J; junction bases unmatched: 12. This CDR3 is 16 amino acids long. The CDR3 spells CASSLSGTGLSHGYTF. DNA of the CDR3: TGTGCCAGCAGCCTAAGTGGGACAGGGCTCTCCCATGGCTACACCTTC.

The genes are TRBV5-4 and TRBJ2-5; 10 bases are shared with TRBD1. J gave up 3 bases and V 3 bases, and 8 bases lay outside the gene matches. The CDR3 has 16 residues. Germline values: CDR1 SGHNT, CDR2 YYREEE (reference sequence). The CDR3 spells CASSYMAGTGEETQYF. DNA of the CDR3: TGTGCCAGCAGCTATATGGCCGGGACAGGGGAAGAGACCCAGTACTTC.

The chain combines TRBV6-1 with TRBJ1-1; a possible D gene is TRBD1 (6 bases). This CDR3 is built from 15 residues. CDR1 and CDR2 from the germline V gene are MNHNS and SASEGT. V was clipped by 1 base and J by 4 bases, with 13 bases between them. The CDR3 nucleotides read TGTGCCAGCAGTGAAGAGCAGGGGTCCGCCACTGAAGCTTTCTTT. Its translation is CASSEEQGSATEAFF.

The chain is built from TRBV10-3 and TRBJ2-5, with 13 bases aligning to TRBD2. The CDR3 sequence is 16 residues long. Germline V lookup: CDR1 ENHRY, CDR2 SYGVKD. Trimming at V came to 6 bases and at J to 6 bases, leaving 10 bases not matched to a gene. CDR3 loop: CAISAPTSGGLQTQYF. The CDR3 bases are TGTGCCATCAGCGCCCCGACTAGCGGGGGGTTGCAGACCCAGTACTTC.